This TCR beta chain was identified in a study of blood T cell repertoires in COVID-19. Germline V CDR1 and CDR2: MNHEY, SVGAGI. Trimming shortened V by 1 base and J by 3 bases, and 9 bases separated the two germline ends. This CDR3 is built from 14 residues. Clones were sequenced by immunoSEQ multiplex PCR, and TCRdb holds only the in-frame ones, with some missing. There are about 240,000 clones in the sample; about nine tenths occur only once, and just over 7% lies in the top ten. V and J are TRBV6-5 and TRBJ1-2; the D gene is possibly TRBD1 (5 bases). The sample consisted of peripheral blood. This receptor was identified in a man aged 55 to 70 who had recovered from COVID-19. The CDR3, as DNA: TGTGCCAGCAGTTACTACGGCAGGGACTATGGCTACACCTTC. Translation: CASSYYGRDYGYTF.